A selection of T cell receptor beta chains follows, all from one sample in a study of blood T cell repertoires in COVID-19. Method: immunoSEQ multiplex PCR; TCRdb's copy keeps in-frame clones and lacks some. The sample includes 250,000 or so clones, nearly 90% of them seen just once. Sample: PBMCs or T cells enriched from blood (not recorded which). The receptors were gathered from a man aged 25 to 40 who had recovered from COVID-19. CDR3s include the opening cysteine and the closing phenylalanine or tryptophan. The D gene is left open where the match is weak. Expanded clones are given a class, and other clones once, few, many or no size at all.

>TRBJ2-7|TRBV24-1|TRBD1|-
CATSDAGTGGVEQYF
TGTGCCACCAGTGATGCCGGGACAGGGGGCGTCGAGCAGTACTTC
>TRBJ1-6|TRBV3-1/TRBV3-2|-|-
CASSLGAYNSPLHF
TGTGCCAGCAGCCTGGGGGCTTATAATTCACCCCTCCACTTT
>TRBJ2-1|TRBV10-1|TRBD2|-
CASSDREGLGNEQFF
TGCGCCAGCAGTGATCGGGAGGGCCTGGGAAATGAGCAGTTCTTC
>TRBJ1-4|TRBV6-5|TRBD1|once
CASGDPGGQEKLFF
TGTGCCAGCGGGGACCCAGGGGGCCAGGAAAAACTGTTTTTT
>TRBJ1-2|TRBV4-1|TRBD1|-
CASSPGRGYGYTF
TGCGCCAGCAGCCCAGGCAGGGGGTATGGCTACACCTTC
>TRBJ1-1|TRBV6-5|-|-
CASSYSGVMNTEAFF
TGTGCCAGCAGTTACTCGGGAGTGATGAACACTGAAGCTTTCTTT
>TRBJ2-1|TRBV9|TRBD1|-
CASSDKSGGGLYNEQFF
TGTGCCAGCAGCGACAAATCAGGGGGCGGCCTGTACAATGAGCAGTTCTTC
>TRBJ1-1|TRBV13|TRBD1|-
CASSSRDRGFFTEAFF
TGTGCCAGCAGCTCCCGGGACAGGGGGTTTTTTACTGAAGCTTTCTTT
>TRBJ1-5|TRBV15|TRBD1|-
CATSSSTGWVQPQHF
TGTGCCACCAGCAGCTCGACAGGGTGGGTTCAGCCCCAGCATTTT
>TRBJ2-7|TRBV24-1|-|-
CATSEGPDYPGEQYF
TGTGCCACCAGTGAGGGCCCTGACTATCCGGGGGAGCAGTACTTC
>TRBJ2-1|TRBV4-3|-|-
CASSLGRHNEQFF
TGCGCCAGCAGCCTGGGGCGGCACAATGAGCAGTTCTTC
>TRBJ1-6|TRBV23-1|-|-
CASSQSQGSPLHF
TGCGCCAGCAGTCAATCCCAGGGATCACCCCTCCACTTT
>TRBJ1-2|TRBV6-5|-|-
CASSYSPLTGDGYTF
TGTGCCAGCAGTTACTCCCCCTTGACGGGGGACGGCTACACCTTC
>TRBJ1-4|TRBV18|TRBD1|-
CASSPAGQGKKLFF
TGTGCCAGCTCACCAGCGGGACAGGGGAAAAAACTGTTTTTT
>TRBJ2-1|TRBV5-4|-|-
CASSLQGGNEQFF
TGTGCCAGCAGCTTACAGGGGGGGAATGAGCAGTTCTTC
>TRBJ1-4|TRBV15|TRBD1|-
CATGTGSEKLFF
TGTGCCACCGGGACAGGTTCGGAAAAACTGTTTTTT
>TRBJ1-2|TRBV5-6|-|-
CASSLAASAPYGYTF
TGTGCCAGCAGCTTGGCCGCGTCCGCGCCCTATGGCTACACCTTC
>TRBJ2-7|TRBV5-1|TRBD2|-
CASSPAGTRSYEQYF
TGCGCCAGCAGCCCGGCCGGGACTAGATCCTACGAGCAGTACTTC
>TRBJ2-1|TRBV2|TRBD2|-
CASSAGLAGGDNEQFF
TGTGCCAGCAGCGCGGGACTAGCGGGAGGGGACAATGAGCAGTTCTTC
>TRBJ2-7|TRBV5-6|-|-
CASSSSYPYEQYF
TGTGCCAGCAGTTCTTCTTATCCCTACGAGCAGTACTTC
>TRBJ2-5|TRBV24-1|TRBD1|-
CATSDPVGTGVETQYF
TGTGCCACCAGTGACCCAGTCGGGACAGGGGTAGAGACCCAGTACTTC
>TRBJ2-1|TRBV4-2|-|-
CASSQGIAVYNEQFF
TGTGCCAGCAGCCAAGGGATAGCAGTCTACAATGAGCAGTTCTTC
>TRBJ2-1|TRBV19|-|-
CASFSLIGEQFF
TGTGCCAGTTTTTCGCTAATCGGTGAGCAGTTCTTC
>TRBJ2-5|TRBV2|-|-
CASSRVKETQYF
TGTGCCAGCAGCAGGGTTAAAGAGACCCAGTACTTC
>TRBJ2-7|TRBV7-9|-|once
CASSLVSGFDYEQYF
TGTGCCAGCAGCTTAGTATCAGGGTTCGATTACGAGCAGTACTTC
>TRBJ2-1|TRBV7-9|-|-
CASSRLGSEQFF
TGTGCCAGCAGCCGGCTAGGGAGTGAGCAGTTCTTC
>TRBJ2-1|TRBV5-1|TRBD2|-
CASSSPGLAGRHNEQFF
TGCGCCAGCAGCTCACCGGGACTAGCGGGCAGACACAATGAGCAGTTCTTC
>TRBJ1-2|TRBV6-5|-|once
CASSYSLWAGYTF
TGTGCCAGCAGTTACTCTTTGTGGGCTGGCTACACCTTC
>TRBJ2-3|TRBV7-2|-|-
CASSLNLRISTDTQYF
TGTGCCAGCAGCTTAAATTTGCGGATCTCCACAGATACGCAGTATTTT
>TRBJ1-2|TRBV28|TRBD1|-
CASISGTVSGYTF
TGTGCCAGCATATCCGGGACAGTGAGTGGCTACACCTTC
>TRBJ2-5|TRBV30|-|-
CAWSFRETQYF
TGTGCCTGGAGTTTTCGAGAGACCCAGTACTTC
>TRBJ1-2|TRBV6-5|TRBD1|-
CASSYLDRSLYGYTF
TGTGCCAGCAGTTACTTGGACAGGAGTCTTTATGGCTACACCTTC
>TRBJ2-5|TRBV5-1|TRBD1|-
CASSLVQGALETQYF
TGCGCCAGCAGCTTGGTCCAGGGGGCGCTGGAGACCCAGTACTTC
>TRBJ2-1|TRBV30|-|-
CAWSPRRNEQFF
TGTGCCTGGAGCCCCCGGCGGAATGAGCAGTTCTTC
>TRBJ1-5|TRBV6-1|-|-
CASSVEQLLSNQPQHF
TGTGCCAGCAGTGTCGAACAGTTACTTAGCAATCAGCCCCAGCATTTT
>TRBJ1-5|TRBV10-3|-|-
CAISESGQSNANQPQHF
TGTGCCATCAGTGAGTCAGGACAGTCGAATGCCAATCAGCCCCAGCATTTT
>TRBJ2-1|TRBV7-2|TRBD2|-
CASISLAGVKNEQFF
TGTGCCAGCATCTCATTGGCGGGAGTCAAGAATGAGCAGTTCTTC
>TRBJ1-2|TRBV11-2|-|-
CASSADEGVGGYTF
TGTGCCAGCAGCGCGGACGAAGGGGTCGGTGGCTACACCTTC
>TRBJ2-1|TRBV29-1|TRBD2|few
CSSRAGGPYNEQFF
TGCAGCTCCAGAGCGGGGGGGCCTTACAATGAGCAGTTCTTC
>TRBJ2-7|TRBV5-6|TRBD1|-
CASSLARTGPYEQYF
TGTGCCAGCAGCTTGGCCCGGACAGGGCCCTACGAGCAGTACTTC
>TRBJ2-7|TRBV7-2|-|-
CASSQGTGYEQYF
TGTGCCAGCAGCCAAGGAACGGGGTACGAGCAGTACTTC
>TRBJ1-6|TRBV30|-|-
CAWSAATGLEGSPLHF
TGTGCCTGGAGCGCCGCCACGGGCCTAGAGGGTTCACCCCTCCACTTT
>TRBJ1-1|TRBV4-1|TRBD1|-
CASSQPLGQGEAFF
TGCGCCAGCAGCCAACCTCTAGGACAGGGCGAAGCTTTCTTT
>TRBJ1-2|TRBV14|-|-
CASSQVTGYGYTF
TGTGCCAGCAGCCAAGTCACGGGATATGGCTACACCTTC
>TRBJ1-1|TRBV7-9|-|once
CASSLGMNTEAFF
TGTGCCAGCAGCTTAGGTATGAACACTGAAGCTTTCTTT
>TRBJ2-2|TRBV5-6|TRBD1|-
CASSRPGTGIGTGELFF
TGTGCCAGCAGCCGTCCCGGGACAGGGATCGGCACCGGGGAGCTGTTTTTT
>TRBJ2-2|TRBV27|-|once
CASSLSRFSGELFF
TGTGCCAGCAGTTTATCTCGGTTTTCCGGGGAGCTGTTTTTT
>TRBJ2-6|TRBV3-1/TRBV3-2|-|-
CASSPQVSGANVLTF
TGTGCCAGCAGCCCACAGGTCTCTGGGGCCAACGTCCTGACTTTC
>TRBJ1-5|TRBV5-1|-|-
CASSTGQYNQPQHF
TGCGCCAGCAGCACCGGACAGTACAATCAGCCCCAGCATTTT
>TRBJ1-1|TRBV11-2|-|-
CASSLGSRRERNTEAFF
TGTGCCAGCAGCTTGGGGTCGAGGAGGGAAAGGAACACTGAAGCTTTCTTT
>TRBJ2-3|TRBV28|TRBD2|-
CASRKTSSDTQYF
TGTGCCAGCCGAAAGACTAGCTCAGATACGCAGTATTTT
>TRBJ1-2|TRBV2|-|-
CASRTDGLYGYTF
TGTGCCAGCAGGACCGATGGACTTTATGGCTACACCTTC
>TRBJ1-1|TRBV27|TRBD1|-
CASSYRDSAEAFF
TGTGCCAGCAGTTACCGGGACAGCGCTGAAGCTTTCTTT
>TRBJ2-4|TRBV30|TRBD2|-
CAWSKWTSRTRLAKNIQYF
TGTGCCTGGAGTAAGTGGACTAGCAGAACAAGATTAGCCAAAAACATTCAGTACTTC
>TRBJ2-7|TRBV4-1|TRBD1|-
CASSQGGQGATEQYF
TGCGCCAGCAGCCAGGGAGGACAGGGGGCTACCGAGCAGTACTTC
>TRBJ2-1|TRBV19|TRBD1|-
CASSTDRGDEQFF
TGTGCCAGTAGTACGGACAGGGGCGATGAGCAGTTCTTC
>TRBJ2-7|TRBV2|-|-
CASRNSLDISYEQYF
TGTGCCAGCAGAAATAGCCTAGATATCTCCTACGAGCAGTACTTC
>TRBJ1-2|TRBV10-1|-|-
CATSPQVSGYGYTF
TGCGCCACCTCCCCCCAGGTCTCGGGGTATGGCTACACCTTC
>TRBJ1-4|TRBV27|-|once
CASSIISGGEKLFF
TGTGCCAGCAGTATTATCAGCGGCGGTGAAAAACTGTTTTTT
>TRBJ1-1|TRBV18|TRBD1|-
CASSPWGTGSNTEAFF
TGTGCCAGCTCACCGTGGGGGACAGGGTCGAACACTGAAGCTTTCTTT